What follows describes a single T cell receptor (beta chain). This specimen comes from a study of type 1 and type 2 diabetes patients. PCR was run on genomic DNA. The TCR beta CDR3 region was amplified using 30 forward and 13 reverse primers. TCRdb processed the multiplex PCR reads anew with MiXCR; each CDR3 protein has one entry. The profile shows about 270,000 distinct CDR3 sequences, around 47% of them singletons. The germline V and J ends were trimmed by 1 base and 0 bases, with 7 bases remaining between them. The CDR3 is made up of 15 amino acids. CDR1 is SGHTA and CDR2 is FQGTGA in the germline V gene. Diabetic patients met standard criteria for type 1 or type 2 diabetes.

The genes are TRBV7-3 and TRBJ1-3, with D uncertain. Material: peripheral blood mononuclear cells (PBMCs). The clonotype was recovered from a man aged 18-30 years with type 2 diabetes. This CDR3 reads CASSLRPLSGNTIYF. The CDR3 nucleotides read TGTGCCAGCAGCTTAAGACCGCTCTCTGGAAACACCATATATTTT.